Presented here are 14 T cell receptor beta chains from one specimen sequenced in a study of tumor-infiltrating lymphocytes in primary liver carcinoma listed by TCRdb under 2017. The sequencer was an Illumina HiSeq 2500. Using a constant-region primer and ProtoScript II reverse transcriptase, TCRbeta-specific cDNA was reverse-transcribed from 500 to 650 ng total RNA. The TCRbeta libraries were prepared through three rounds of nested multiplex PCR following a slightly modified ARM-PCR procedure. Each of the first two PCR rounds ran for roughly 11 cycles and used multiplex TRBV1-TRBV30 forward primers together with a Cbeta reverse primer. Through fastp at Q25 and MiXCR, TCRdb rebuilt clones from the public reads, retaining in-frame beta chains. Each CDR3 protein appears once, grouped with its most common genes and DNA. The table for this sample lists about 130,000 distinct CDR3 sequences; 55% to 75% of them were counted only once. The leading ten clones occupy around 8.4% of the sample.

Without any cell sorting, total RNA and DNA were extracted together from roughly 20-30 mg of bulk tissue using the AllPrep DNA/RNA mini kit. Sample: liver tumor tissue from sampling region 3. According to the study, the label for this sample's cell subset or site signals: tumor region T3, left-lateral pole. All receptors derive from a woman aged 55-75 years with primary liver carcinoma and hepatitis B virus infection.

V and J are TRBV10-3 and TRBJ2-1; a weak D match, TRBD1 (5 bases). The germline gives CDR1 ENHRY, CDR2 SYGVKD. Trimming cost V 7 bases and J 9 bases, with 16 bases left between them. CDR3 length: 13 residues. The CDR3 here is CAINQQGTGEQFF. CDR3 DNA: TGTGCCATCAACCAGCAGGGAACCGGTGAGCAGTTCTTC.

The CDR3, as DNA: TGTGCCAGCAGCATAGCGGGCATGAGGACTGAAGCTTTCTTT. Amino acid sequence: CASSIAGMRTEAFF. V usage is TRBV11-2 and J usage is TRBJ1-1; no clear D gene. Trimming stripped 5 bases from V and 5 bases from J, with 15 bases between. CDR3 length equals 14 residues. CDR1 is SGHAT, CDR2 FQNNGV, per germline.

This clonotype was seen a few times. V is TRBV19 and J is TRBJ2-1; the match to TRBD2 covers 9 bases. The CDR3 loop spans 16 amino acids. The germline V gene encodes CDR1 LNHDA and CDR2 SQIVND (reference sequence). V shed 3 bases, J shed 5 bases, and the junction held 8 bases outside the gene matches. This CDR3 is CASSIRLAGVNNEQFF. CDR3 sequence (DNA): TGTGCCAGTAGTATCCGTTTAGCGGGAGTAAACAATGAGCAGTTCTTC.

The table lists this clonotype with many counts. The chain joins TRBV6-5 to TRBJ2-1; 16 bases match TRBD2. The CDR3 runs to 18 residues. Losses at the gene ends were 2 bases for V and 5 bases for J; bases not matched to a gene: 6. Germline V gene lookup returns CDR1 MNHEY and CDR2 SVGAGI. CDR3 coding DNA: TGTGCCAGCAGTTACACGGGACTAGCGGGAGGGCGAGACAATGAGCAGTTCTTC. Translated: CASSYTGLAGGRDNEQFF.

The CDR3 coding sequence is TGTGCCCTCGGAGTGGGAGGTGAGGAGCAGTTCTTC. It encodes CALGVGGEEQFF. The V and J genes are TRBV28 and TRBJ2-1; D perhaps matches TRBD2 (6 bases). V lost 11 bases to trimming and J lost 10 bases, with 18 bases between them. The CDR3 contains 12 residues. Per the germline V gene, CDR1 is MDHEN and CDR2 is SYDVKM.

This clonotype was observed a single time. This could be a read error, since a much larger clone is one nucleotide away. This chain uses TRBV12-3 or TRBV12-4 with TRBJ2-7, with 11 nucleotides matching TRBD2. The CDR3 length is 16 residues. The CDR3 here is CAGSPSETSGNYEQYF. CDR3 coding DNA: TGTGCCGGCAGTCCCTCGGAGACTAGCGGGAACTACGAGCAGTACTTC.

This clonotype appeared a few times. This may stem from a read error, because a much larger clone lies one nucleotide away. The V and J genes are TRBV7-9 and TRBJ1-1; a weak D match, TRBD1 (6 bases). Germline CDR1 reads SEHNR; CDR2 reads FQNEAQ (reference sequence). This CDR3 has 15 amino acids. V gave up 5 bases and J gave up 4 bases, with 17 bases separating them. CDR3 sequence: CASSRPGIGGTEAFF. The CDR3 DNA reads as TGTGCCAGCAGCCGACCGGGGATAGGGGGCACTGAAGCTTTCTTT. The entire variable domain, with the rest obtained from reference TRBV7-9 and TRBJ1-1, is as follows: DTGVSQNPRHKITKRGQNVTFRCDPISEHNRLYWYRQTLGQGPEFLTYFQNEAQLEKSRLLSDRFSAERPKGSFSTLEIQRTEQGDSAMYLCASSRPGIGGTEAFFGQGTRLTVV.

V is TRBV21-1 and J is TRBJ2-1; the table's TRBD2 call for D was not verified on the DNA. TRBV21-1 is deemed a pseudogene. The CDR3 is 16 residues long. The DNA for the CDR3 is TGTGCCAGCAGCGATAGCGGGAGGAGATCGTACAATGAGCAGTTCTTC. This translates into CASSDSGRRSYNEQFF.

With respect to this clonotype: A much larger clone lies a single base off, so this may be a read error. The rearrangement uses TRBV5-4 and TRBJ2-7, with TRBD2 matching over 7 bases. Germline CDR1 and CDR2: SGHNT and YYREEE (reference sequence). This CDR3 contains 15 residues. CDR3 nucleotide sequence: TGTGACAGCAGCTCCCCGGACTGGGGGGGATACGAGCAGTACTTC. This gives the protein CDSSSPDWGGYEQYF.

Concerning this clonotype itself: At one of its ends the junction is not consistent with the germline gene, which may arise from a read error. This chain uses TRBV6-1 with TRBJ2-2; D may match TRBD1 or TRBD2 (5 bases each). The CDR3 totals 14 residues. Germline V gene data show CDR1 as MNHNS and CDR2 as SASEGT. The CDR3 DNA follows: TGTACCAGCAGACGTAACAGGAACACCGGGGAGCCGTTTTTT. It translates to CTSRRNRNTGEPFF.

This clonotype was seen at least ten times. V gene TRBV4-1 combines with J gene TRBJ1-2, with D tentatively TRBD1 (5 bases). Germline V gene sequence: CDR1 MGHRA, CDR2 YSYEKL. The CDR3 loop spans 17 amino acids. Trimming took 4 bases from V and 7 from J, leaving 25 bases between them. The CDR3 is CASSLEGRVSYSSGYTF. The CDR3, as DNA: TGCGCCAGCAGCCTCGAGGGGAGAGTTTCGTATTCTAGTGGCTACACCTTC.

Only one count was recorded for this clonotype. A read error may account for a junction end that differs from germline. This chain links TRBV19 with TRBJ2-1, with D maybe TRBD1 (5 bases). This CDR3 is built from 13 residues. CDR1 is LNHDA and CDR2 is SQIVND in the germline V gene (reference sequence). CDR3 sequence: CDSSRREYNEQFF. In nucleotides, the CDR3 is TGTGACAGTAGTCGCAGGGAATACAATGAGCAGTTCTTC.

This clonotype was seen only a few times. V usage is TRBV5-1 and J usage is TRBJ2-1, with 9 bases matching TRBD2. Germline CDR1 SGHRS, CDR2 YFSETQ. Trimming took 0 bases from V and 0 from J; bases not matched to a gene: 4. The CDR3 is 17 residues long. Here the CDR3 reads CASSLAASGNSYNEQFF. CDR3 coding DNA: TGCGCCAGCAGCTTGGCGGCTAGCGGGAACTCCTACAATGAGCAGTTCTTC.

Of note for this clonotype: A junction end diverges from the germline sequence, so it may reflect a read error. The rearrangement uses TRBV11-3 and TRBJ2-3; unclear D gene. Germline CDR1 and CDR2: SGHNT and YENEEA. This CDR3 has 14 amino acids. DNA of the CDR3: TGTGCCAGCAGCTACCATCCTGCCACAAATACGCAGTATTTT. Translation gives CASSYHPATNTQYF.